A single sample gave rise to the 5 T cell receptor beta chains below, sequenced in a study of PD-1 blockade in mismatch repair-deficient tumors. The protocol was immunoSEQ multiplex PCR, while the TCRdb copy is restricted to in-frame clones and leaves out a portion. The sample lists around 40,000 clones, approximately 84% occurring once. The sample was peripheral blood, taken 76 weeks after starting pembrolizumab. The origin of the receptors is an adult with mismatch repair-deficient cancer.

V usage is TRBV4-2 and J usage is TRBJ2-2; 7 bases fit TRBD2. The CDR3 consists of 17 residues. Per germline, CDR1 LGHNA and CDR2 YNFKEQ. Unmatched junction bases numbered 7, after V lost 0 bases and J lost 3 bases. CDR3 DNA sequence: TGTGCCAGCAGCCAAGATGGGCGGGGGTTCTACACCGGGGAGCTGTTTTTT. Amino acids: CASSQDGRGFYTGELFF.

The V gene is TRBV7-8, the J gene TRBJ2-7; 10 nucleotides match TRBD2. The CDR3 has 15 residues. Germline CDR1 and CDR2: SGHVS and FQNEAQ. V lost 0 bases and J lost 4; bases outside the gene matches: 3. CDR3 sequence: CASSLASGRTYEQYF. The CDR3 nucleotides are TGTGCCAGCAGCTTAGCTAGCGGGAGGACTTACGAGCAGTACTTC.

This sequence joins TRBV7-3 and TRBJ2-1; the match to TRBD2 covers 13 bases. Germline assignment: CDR1 SGHTA and CDR2 FQGTGA. The CDR3 runs 19 residues. V lost 5 bases to trimming and J lost 7 bases; unmatched junction nucleotides: 17. The CDR3 DNA reads TGTGCCAGCAGCCTTAGACAGGGAACTAGCGGGAGGGTTGGGAATGAGCAGTTCTTC. It translates to CASSLRQGTSGRVGNEQFF.

The count of this clone is one. This CDR3 is CASSPRGGRADTQYF. The CDR3 nucleotides are TGTGCCAGCAGCCCCCGCGGCGGGAGGGCCGATACGCAGTATTTT. The chain combines TRBV9 with TRBJ2-3, with 9 bases matching TRBD2. Germline V gene data show CDR1 as SGDLS and CDR2 as YYNGEE. CDR3 length equals 15 residues. The ends lost 4 bases at V and 6 bases at J; junction bases unmatched: 9.

The CDR3 coding sequence is TGTGCCAGCAGCTTCGTGACTAGCGGTCAAGAGACCCAGTACTTC. This sequence encodes CASSFVTSGQETQYF. The genes are TRBV7-8 and TRBJ2-5, with 9 bases identical to TRBD2. With 3 bases clipped from V and 2 bases from J, the junction kept 4 bases outside the gene matches. The CDR3 spans 15 residues. Germline V gene data show CDR1 as SGHVS and CDR2 as FQNEAQ.